These 25 T cell receptor beta chains were sequenced from one sample in a study of T cell responses to AZD1222 COVID-19 vaccine (dated by TCRdb to the early 2020s). This specimen's time point label, per the study, means: baseline before first vaccination. Library prep was done by the immunoSEQ multiplex PCR assay. TCRdb limited this immuneACCESS table to in-frame rearrangements with V and J called. A share of clones is missing; checked studies link under half to unresolved V genes, and the rest is unexplained. The sample yields approximately 90,000 clones; around 90% were counted once. The ten largest clones represent roughly 15% of the sample. Sequenced here: peripheral blood, sampled on day 0 of AZD1222 vaccination. The receptor set was obtained from an adult in good health.

This chain connects TRBV7-9 to TRBJ1-5, with D unresolved. V was cut by 5 bases and J by 3 bases, with 11 bases left in between. Germline-derived CDR1 and CDR2 are SEHNR and FQNEAQ (reference sequence). The CDR3 consists of 14 residues. The CDR3 sequence: CASSPGQDNQPQHF. The DNA for the CDR3 is TGTGCCAGCAGCCCCGGGCAAGACAATCAGCCCCAGCATTTT.

The gene calls are TRBV16 and TRBJ1-1; the D is unclear. Germline CDR1 is KGHSY and CDR2 is FQNENV. This CDR3 spans 13 amino acids. V lost 0 bases and J 4 bases, leaving 6 bases between the germline ends. The CDR3 protein is CASSQSGVTEAFF. The DNA for the CDR3 is TGTGCCAGCAGCCAATCCGGGGTCACTGAAGCTTTCTTT. The full variable domain, completed using reference TRBV16 and TRBJ1-1, is GEEVAQTPKHLVRGEGQKAKLYCAPIKGHSYVFWYQQVLKNEFKFLISFQNENVFDETGMPKERFSAKCLPNSPCSLEIQATKLEDSAVYFCASSQSGVTEAFFGQGTRLTVV.

J is TRBJ1-3 and V is TRBV19, with D possibly being TRBD1 (5 bases). The V gene lost 7 bases and the J gene lost 0 bases, with 13 bases spanning the gap. CDR1 and CDR2 from the germline V gene are LNHDA and SQIVND (reference sequence). The CDR3 has 15 residues. CDR3 residues: CASTPGILSGNTIYF. CDR3 sequence (DNA): TGTGCCAGTACACCAGGGATACTCTCTGGAAACACCATATATTTT.

The chain employs TRBV2 and TRBJ2-1; tentatively, D is TRBD1 (5 bases). The CDR3 runs to 15 residues. V was trimmed by 10 bases and J by 1 base, leaving 17 bases between them. CDR1 is SNHLY and CDR2 is FYNNEI in the germline V gene. The CDR3 DNA is TGTGCCACCAGCTCGGAAGCAGGGTCCTACAATGAGCAGTTCTTC. Translated: CATSSEAGSYNEQFF.

This rearrangement joins TRBV28 to TRBJ2-3; 12 nucleotides line up with TRBD2. Germline-derived CDR1 and CDR2 are MDHEN and SYDVKM. Losses at the gene ends were 3 bases for V and 4 bases for J; bases not matched to a gene: 17. This CDR3 is 20 amino acids long. CDR3 in DNA: TGTGCCAGCAGTTTTTTACGGGGGTCCACTAGCGGGAGGCTTTCAGATACGCAGTATTTT. Residues: CASSFLRGSTSGRLSDTQYF.

The chain has TRBV3-1 (or the pseudogene TRBV3-2) and TRBJ2-1, with D possibly matching TRBD2 (5 bases). The CDR3 totals 13 residues. Germline lookup yields CDR1 LGHDT and CDR2 YNNKEL (reference sequence). Between the trimmed V and J ends, which lost 4 bases and 9 bases, there was a span of 13 bases. The CDR3 region is CASSRFSDSEQFF. DNA for the CDR3: TGTGCCAGCAGCCGATTTAGCGATAGTGAGCAGTTCTTC.

This clone was detected once. V usage is TRBV19 and J usage is TRBJ1-2; 7 positions agree with TRBD1. Unmatched junction bases numbered 8, after V lost 2 bases and J lost 2 bases. Germline V gene lookup returns CDR1 LNHDA and CDR2 SQIVND (reference sequence). This CDR3 comprises 16 residues. CDR3 amino acids: CASSIIGQVSNYGYTF. The CDR3 nucleotides read TGTGCCAGTAGTATAATAGGACAGGTTTCCAACTATGGCTACACCTTC.

The genes are TRBV3-1 (or the pseudogene TRBV3-2) and TRBJ1-4, with TRBD1 matching over 8 bases. The CDR3 has 14 amino acids. V dropped 6 bases and J dropped 4; count of bases not matched to a gene: 4. Germline CDR1 LGHDT, CDR2 YNNKEL (reference sequence). Written as DNA, the CDR3 is TGTGCCAGCAGGCGGACAGGGTTTAATGAAAAACTGTTTTTT. It translates to CASRRTGFNEKLFF.

J is TRBJ2-5 and V is TRBV7-9, with 9 bases matching TRBD2. V trimming: 2 bases; J trimming: 2 bases; junction bases outside the gene matches: 6. This CDR3 is 16 amino acids long. In germline, CDR1 is SEHNR, CDR2 FQNEAQ (reference sequence). In DNA form, the CDR3 reads TGTGCCAGCAGCTTATTCCGACTAGCGGCACAAGAGACCCAGTACTTC. Amino acids: CASSLFRLAAQETQYF.

The chain combines TRBV3-1 (or the pseudogene TRBV3-2) with TRBJ2-5; either TRBD1 or TRBD2 may supply D (6 bases each). V lost 0 bases and J lost 5, with 13 bases in between. The CDR3 is 15 amino acids. The germline V gene has CDR1 LGHDT and CDR2 YNNKEL (reference sequence). The CDR3, as DNA: TGTGCCAGCAGCCAAGATTCGGGGGCAGGGGAGACCCAGTACTTC. Amino acids: CASSQDSGAGETQYF.

The chain uses TRBV4-1 and TRBJ1-5; D is unresolved. CDR1 and CDR2 (germline): MGHRA, YSYEKL. The CDR3 is made up of 14 amino acids. V was cut by 2 bases and J by 0 bases, with 5 bases left in between. The CDR3 reads CASSQPHSNQPQHF. As DNA, the CDR3 is TGCGCCAGCAGCCAACCGCATAGCAATCAGCCCCAGCATTTT.

V gene TRBV15 combines with J gene TRBJ2-3; weak D call: TRBD2 (5 bases). The ends were cut back, 0 bases at V and 2 bases at J, with 15 bases in the middle. CDR3 length: 17 residues. Per germline, CDR1 LNHNV and CDR2 YYDKDF (reference sequence). In DNA, the CDR3 is TGTGCCACCAGCAGAGATAGGTCGAGACTAAACACAGATACGCAGTATTTT. Its protein product is CATSRDRSRLNTDTQYF.

The chain recombines TRBV5-4 with TRBJ1-5, with D unclear. Trimming took off 0 bases at V and 5 bases at J, with 6 bases between the two ends. The CDR3 contains 13 residues. Germline V gene lookup returns CDR1 SGHNT and CDR2 YYREEE (reference sequence). CDR3 region: CASSLGLDQPQHF. The DNA of the CDR3 is TGTGCCAGCAGCTTGGGACTCGATCAGCCCCAGCATTTT.

J is TRBJ1-2 and V is TRBV7-9; D unclear. The V gene's germline CDR1 is SEHNR and CDR2 FQNEAQ (reference sequence). V lost 1 base to trimming and J lost 1 base, with 10 bases between them. CDR3 length: 15 residues. DNA of the CDR3: TGTGCCAGCAGCTTAGGGGAGGGCATTAACTATGGCTACACCTTC. It translates to CASSLGEGINYGYTF.

This clone was seen just once. The V call is TRBV11-3, the J call TRBJ1-6; D remains ambiguous. Germline values: CDR1 SGHNT, CDR2 YENEEA. Trimming cost V 10 bases and J 7 bases, with 14 bases left between them. The CDR3 runs to 13 residues. The CDR3 spells CAKGKAGNSPLHF. CDR3 coding DNA: TGTGCCAAGGGCAAGGCGGGAAATTCACCCCTCCACTTT.

The J gene is TRBJ2-1, the V gene TRBV5-1; D possibly corresponds to TRBD1 (5 bases). CDR1 and CDR2 from the germline V gene are SGHRS and YFSETQ. The CDR3 loop spans 16 amino acids. Trimming removed 4 bases at V and 1 base at J, with 15 bases between. The CDR3 sequence: CASSGDSLISYNEQFF. CDR3 bases: TGCGCCAGCAGCGGTGACAGCCTTATATCCTACAATGAGCAGTTCTTC.

The chain uses TRBV5-4 and TRBJ2-5; TRBD1 agrees at 8 bases. Germline V gene sequence: CDR1 SGHNT, CDR2 YYREEE (reference sequence). The V segment lost 3 bases and the J segment 5 bases; nucleotides outside the gene matches: 9. The CDR3 is 15 residues long. The CDR3 spells CASSSAGRGQETQYF. The CDR3, as DNA: TGTGCCAGCAGCTCCGCCGGCAGGGGGCAGGAGACCCAGTACTTC.

This rearrangement joins TRBV10-3 to TRBJ2-4; a weak D match, TRBD1 (6 bases). Germline CDR1 is ENHRY and CDR2 is SYGVKD. With 10 bases removed from V and 9 bases from J, the gap between germline ends came to 22 bases. The CDR3 consists of 14 residues. DNA for the CDR3: TGTGCCACAGCCCGGGACACCGGGGAGAGCATTCAGTACTTC. Its protein is CATARDTGESIQYF.

The chain's CDR3 is CASSESRTSGRLGQYF. CDR3 bases: TGTGCCAGCAGTGAAAGTAGAACTAGCGGGAGGCTCGGGCAGTACTTC. This chain connects TRBV25-1 to TRBJ2-7, with 12 bases matching TRBD2. The trim removed 2 bases at V and 9 bases at J, leaving 11 bases unmatched. Germline CDR1 reads MGHDK; CDR2 reads SYGVNS. There are 16 residues in the CDR3.

In its sample, this clone was seen a few times. This chain joins TRBV5-1 and TRBJ1-1, with 11 bases identical to TRBD1. The CDR3 sequence is 15 residues long. CDR1 SGHRS and CDR2 YFSETQ come from the germline V gene. The ends lost 4 bases at V and 6 bases at J; junction bases unmatched: 8. CDR3 coding DNA: TGCGCCAGCAGCGACCCGGACAGGGGGCGGTCTGAAGCTTTCTTT. Protein sequence: CASSDPDRGRSEAFF.

In this sample, this clone turned up a few times. This chain links TRBV4-1 with TRBJ2-2; 10 nucleotides align to TRBD1. This CDR3 has 20 amino acids. The germline V gene encodes CDR1 MGHRA and CDR2 YSYEKL. Unmatched junction bases numbered 12, after V lost 0 bases and J lost 2 bases. Written as DNA, the CDR3 is TGCGCCAGCAGCCAAGATAGTAGGGGGACAGGGGCCCGTAACACCGGGGAGCTGTTTTTT. It specifies CASSQDSRGTGARNTGELFF.

V and J are TRBV7-2 and TRBJ2-7; no definite D call. V dropped 3 bases and J dropped 5 bases, with 11 bases sitting between them. Looked up from germline, CDR1 is SGHTA and CDR2 is FQGNSA. CDR3 length: 13 amino acids. This CDR3 is CASSFRFGDEQYF. In DNA form, the CDR3 reads TGTGCCAGCAGCTTCCGGTTCGGCGACGAGCAGTACTTC.

This clone was counted between two and nine times. The rearrangement uses TRBV6-5 and TRBJ1-1; D gene uncertain. V lost 5 bases and J 1 base, leaving 11 bases between the germline ends. This CDR3 region has 14 residues. Germline V gene sequence: CDR1 MNHEY, CDR2 SVGAGI. CDR3 coding DNA: TGTGCCAGCAGTAACCGGGCTACGAACACTGAAGCTTTCTTT. Its protein is CASSNRATNTEAFF.

This clone was counted a few times. V and J are TRBV29-1 and TRBJ1-2; TRBD1 is a possible D gene (5 bases). Germline assignment: CDR1 SQVTM and CDR2 ANQGSEA. Trimming took 6 bases from V and 6 from J, leaving 11 bases between them. The CDR3 is 11 amino acids. The CDR3: CSVGLEDGYTF. In DNA form, the CDR3 reads TGCAGCGTGGGGCTGGAGGATGGCTACACCTTC. Variable domain in full (rest from reference TRBV29-1 and TRBJ1-2): SAVISQKPSRDICQRGTSLTIQCQVDSQVTMMFWYRQQPGQSLTLIATANQGSEATYESGFVIDKFPISRPNLTFSTLTVSNMSPEDSSIYLCSVGLEDGYTFGSGTRLTVV.

The V gene is TRBV2, the J gene TRBJ1-2; TRBD1 is a possible D gene (5 bases). The CDR3 is made up of 14 amino acids. The V gene's germline CDR1 is SNHLY and CDR2 FYNNEI. The V end lost 6 bases, the J end lost 4 bases, and 15 bases lay between the germline ends. In DNA form, the CDR3 reads TGTGCCAGCAGGGGGGGTAGAGATGGCTATGGCTACACCTTC. Translation gives CASRGGRDGYGYTF. The full variable domain, in which reference TRBV2 and TRBJ1-2 provide the parts outside the CDR3, is EPEVTQTPSHQVTQMGQEVILRCVPISNHLYFYWYRQILGQKVEFLVSFYNNEISEKSEIFDDQFSVERPDGSNFTLKIRSTKLEDSAMYFCASRGGRDGYGYTFGSGTRLTVV.